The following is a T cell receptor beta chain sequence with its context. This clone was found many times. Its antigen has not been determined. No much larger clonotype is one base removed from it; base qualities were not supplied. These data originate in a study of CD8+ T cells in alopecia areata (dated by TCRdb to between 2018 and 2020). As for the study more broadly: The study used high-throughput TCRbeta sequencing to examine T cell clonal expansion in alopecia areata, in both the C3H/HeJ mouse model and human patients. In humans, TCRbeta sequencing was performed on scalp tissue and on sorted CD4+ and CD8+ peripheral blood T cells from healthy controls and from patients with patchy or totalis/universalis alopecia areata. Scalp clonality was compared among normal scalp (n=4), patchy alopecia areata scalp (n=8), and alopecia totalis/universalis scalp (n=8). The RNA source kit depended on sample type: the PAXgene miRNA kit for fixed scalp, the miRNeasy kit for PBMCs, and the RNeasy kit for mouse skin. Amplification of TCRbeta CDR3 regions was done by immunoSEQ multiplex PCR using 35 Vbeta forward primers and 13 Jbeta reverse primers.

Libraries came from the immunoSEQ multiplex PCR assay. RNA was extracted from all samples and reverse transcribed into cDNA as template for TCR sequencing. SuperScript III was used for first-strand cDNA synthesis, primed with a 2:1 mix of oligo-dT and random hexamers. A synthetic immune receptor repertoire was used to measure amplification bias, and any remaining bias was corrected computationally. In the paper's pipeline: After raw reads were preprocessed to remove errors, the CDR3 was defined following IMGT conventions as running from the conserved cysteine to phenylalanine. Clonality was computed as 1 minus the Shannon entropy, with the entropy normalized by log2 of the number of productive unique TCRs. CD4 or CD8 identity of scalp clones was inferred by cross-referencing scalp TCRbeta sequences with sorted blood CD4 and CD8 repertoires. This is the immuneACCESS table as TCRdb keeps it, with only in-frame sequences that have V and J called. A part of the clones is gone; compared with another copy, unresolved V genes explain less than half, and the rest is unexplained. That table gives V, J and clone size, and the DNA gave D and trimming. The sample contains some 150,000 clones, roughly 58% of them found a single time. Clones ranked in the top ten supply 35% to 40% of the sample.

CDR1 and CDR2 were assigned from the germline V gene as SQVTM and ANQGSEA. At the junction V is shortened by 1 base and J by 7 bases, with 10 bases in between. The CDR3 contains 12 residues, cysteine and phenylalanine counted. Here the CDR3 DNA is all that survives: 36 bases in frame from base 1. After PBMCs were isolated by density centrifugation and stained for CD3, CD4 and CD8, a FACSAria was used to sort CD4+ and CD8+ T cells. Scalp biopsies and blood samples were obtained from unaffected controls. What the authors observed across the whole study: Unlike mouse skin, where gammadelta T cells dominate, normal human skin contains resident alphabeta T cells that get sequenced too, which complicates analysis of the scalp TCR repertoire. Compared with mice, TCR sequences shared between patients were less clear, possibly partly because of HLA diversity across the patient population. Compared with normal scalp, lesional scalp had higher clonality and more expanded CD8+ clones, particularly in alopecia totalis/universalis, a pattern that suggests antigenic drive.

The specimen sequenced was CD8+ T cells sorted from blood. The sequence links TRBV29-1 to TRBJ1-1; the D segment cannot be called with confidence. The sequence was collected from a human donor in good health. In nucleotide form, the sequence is TGCAGCGTTGAAGGGACGGAGTATGAAGCTTTCTTT. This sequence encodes CSVEGTEYEAFF.